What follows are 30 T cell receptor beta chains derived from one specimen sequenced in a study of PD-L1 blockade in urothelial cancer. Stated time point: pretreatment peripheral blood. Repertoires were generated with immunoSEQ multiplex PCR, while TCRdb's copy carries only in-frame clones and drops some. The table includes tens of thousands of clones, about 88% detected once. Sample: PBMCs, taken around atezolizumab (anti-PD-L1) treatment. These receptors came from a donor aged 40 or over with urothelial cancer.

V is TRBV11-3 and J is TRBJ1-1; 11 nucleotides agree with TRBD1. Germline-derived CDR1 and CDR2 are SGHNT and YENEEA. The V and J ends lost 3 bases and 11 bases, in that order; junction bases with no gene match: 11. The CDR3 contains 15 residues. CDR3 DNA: TGTGCCAGCAGCTTCGGGACAGGGGGGACGGTGGGTGCTTTCTTT. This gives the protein CASSFGTGGTVGAFF.

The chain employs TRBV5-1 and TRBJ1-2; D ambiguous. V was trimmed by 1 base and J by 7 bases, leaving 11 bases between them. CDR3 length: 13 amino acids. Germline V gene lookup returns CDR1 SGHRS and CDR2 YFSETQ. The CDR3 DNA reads TGCGCCAGCAGCTTGCCCGGACTGAGTGGCTACACCTTC. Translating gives CASSLPGLSGYTF.

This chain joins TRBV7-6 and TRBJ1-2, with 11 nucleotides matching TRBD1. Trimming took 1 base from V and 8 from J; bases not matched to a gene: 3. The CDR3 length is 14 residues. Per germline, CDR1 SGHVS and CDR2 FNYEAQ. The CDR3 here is CASSLVGTGGGYTF. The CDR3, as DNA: TGTGCCAGCAGCTTAGTAGGGACAGGGGGGGGCTACACCTTC.

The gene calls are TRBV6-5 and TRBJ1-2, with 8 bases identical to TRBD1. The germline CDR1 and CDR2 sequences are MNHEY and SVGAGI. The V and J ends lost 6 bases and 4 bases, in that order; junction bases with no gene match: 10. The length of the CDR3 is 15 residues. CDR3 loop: CASRLQGALGYGYTF. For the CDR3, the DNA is TGTGCCAGCAGACTCCAGGGGGCTTTAGGCTATGGCTACACCTTC.

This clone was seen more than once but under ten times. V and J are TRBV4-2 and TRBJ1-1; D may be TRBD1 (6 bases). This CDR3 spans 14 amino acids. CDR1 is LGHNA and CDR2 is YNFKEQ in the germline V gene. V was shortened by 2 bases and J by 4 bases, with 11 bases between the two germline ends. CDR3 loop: CASSQTTGPTEAFF. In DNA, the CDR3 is TGTGCCAGCAGCCAAACTACAGGGCCCACTGAAGCTTTCTTT.

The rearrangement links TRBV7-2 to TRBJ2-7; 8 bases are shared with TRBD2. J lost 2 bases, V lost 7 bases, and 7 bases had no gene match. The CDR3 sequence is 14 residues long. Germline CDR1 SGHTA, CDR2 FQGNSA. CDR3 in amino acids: CASTPPSGPYEQYF. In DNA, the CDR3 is TGTGCCAGCACCCCCCCTAGCGGGCCCTACGAGCAGTACTTC.

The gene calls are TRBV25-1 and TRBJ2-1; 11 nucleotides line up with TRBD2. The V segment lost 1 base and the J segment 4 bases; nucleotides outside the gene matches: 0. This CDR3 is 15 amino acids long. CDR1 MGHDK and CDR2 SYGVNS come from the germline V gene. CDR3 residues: CASSELAGGYNEQFF. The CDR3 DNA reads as TGTGCCAGCAGTGAATTAGCGGGAGGGTACAATGAGCAGTTCTTC.

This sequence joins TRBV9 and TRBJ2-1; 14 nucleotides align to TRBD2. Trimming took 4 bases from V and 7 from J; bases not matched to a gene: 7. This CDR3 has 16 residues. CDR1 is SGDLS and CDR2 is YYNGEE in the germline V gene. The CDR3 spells CASSLGLAGVWNEQFF. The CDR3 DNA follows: TGTGCCAGCAGCCTGGGACTAGCGGGAGTTTGGAATGAGCAGTTCTTC.

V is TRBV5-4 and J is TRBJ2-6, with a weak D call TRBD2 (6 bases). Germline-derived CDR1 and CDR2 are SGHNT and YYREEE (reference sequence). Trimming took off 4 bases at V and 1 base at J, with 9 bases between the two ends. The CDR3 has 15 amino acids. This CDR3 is CASSEGGSGANVLTF. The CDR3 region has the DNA TGTGCCAGCAGCGAGGGAGGATCTGGGGCCAACGTCCTGACTTTC. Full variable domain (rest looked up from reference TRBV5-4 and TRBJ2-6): ETGVTQSPTHLIKTRGQQVTLRCSSQSGHNTVSWYQQALGQGPQFIFQYYREEENGRGNFPPRFSGLQFPNYSSELNVNALELDDSALYLCASSEGGSGANVLTFGAGSRLTVL.

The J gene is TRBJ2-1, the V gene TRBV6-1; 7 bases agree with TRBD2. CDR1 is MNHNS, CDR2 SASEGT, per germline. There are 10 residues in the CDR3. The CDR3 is CTTGGNEQFF. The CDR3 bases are TGTACCACCGGGGGGAATGAGCAGTTCTTC.

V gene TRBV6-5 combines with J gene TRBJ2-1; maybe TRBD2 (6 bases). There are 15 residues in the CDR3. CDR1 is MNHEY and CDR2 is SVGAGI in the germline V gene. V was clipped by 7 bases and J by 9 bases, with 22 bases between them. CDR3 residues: CASTPQPEGTGEQFF. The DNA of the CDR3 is TGTGCCAGCACCCCCCAACCGGAGGGGACGGGTGAGCAGTTCTTC.

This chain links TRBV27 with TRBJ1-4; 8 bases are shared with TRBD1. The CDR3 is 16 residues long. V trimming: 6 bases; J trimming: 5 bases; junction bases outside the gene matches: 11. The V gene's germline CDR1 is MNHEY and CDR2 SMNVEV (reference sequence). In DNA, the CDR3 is TGTGCCAGCAGCCCAAGAACCACAGGGGGGAATGAAAAACTGTTTTTT. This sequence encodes CASSPRTTGGNEKLFF.

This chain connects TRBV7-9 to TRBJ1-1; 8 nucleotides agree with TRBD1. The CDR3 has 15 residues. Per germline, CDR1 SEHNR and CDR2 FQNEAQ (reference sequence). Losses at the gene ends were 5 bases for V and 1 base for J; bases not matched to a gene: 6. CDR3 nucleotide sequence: TGTGCCAGCAGCCCAGAACAGGGGGGGAACACTGAAGCTTTCTTT. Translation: CASSPEQGGNTEAFF.

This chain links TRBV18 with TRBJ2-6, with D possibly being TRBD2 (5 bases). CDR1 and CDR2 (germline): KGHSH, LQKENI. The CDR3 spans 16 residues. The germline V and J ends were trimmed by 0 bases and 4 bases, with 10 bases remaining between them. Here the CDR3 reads CASSPPRGTGANVLTF. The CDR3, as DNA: TGTGCCAGCTCACCACCACGGGGTACCGGGGCCAACGTCCTGACTTTC.

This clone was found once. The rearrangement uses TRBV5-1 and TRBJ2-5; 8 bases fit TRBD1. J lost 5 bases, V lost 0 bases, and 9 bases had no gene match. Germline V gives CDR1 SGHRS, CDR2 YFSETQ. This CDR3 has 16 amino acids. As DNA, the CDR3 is TGCGCCAGCAGCTTGGTCGGGCAGGGGGCTGGGGAGACCCAGTACTTC. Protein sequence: CASSLVGQGAGETQYF.

This chain's CDR3 is CASSLAGVYEQYF. CDR3 DNA sequence: TGTGCCAGCAGTTTAGCGGGGGTCTACGAGCAGTACTTC. J is TRBJ2-7 and V is TRBV27; 7 positions match TRBD2. In germline, CDR1 is MNHEY, CDR2 SMNVEV (reference sequence). V lost 2 bases to trimming and J lost 3 bases; unmatched junction nucleotides: 1. The CDR3 is made up of 13 amino acids.

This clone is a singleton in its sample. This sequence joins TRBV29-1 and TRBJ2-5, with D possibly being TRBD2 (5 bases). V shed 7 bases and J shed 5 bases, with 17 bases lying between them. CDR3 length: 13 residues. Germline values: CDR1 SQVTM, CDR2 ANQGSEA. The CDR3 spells CSAPEGSLETQYF. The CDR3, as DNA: TGCAGCGCGCCAGAGGGTAGTTTGGAGACCCAGTACTTC. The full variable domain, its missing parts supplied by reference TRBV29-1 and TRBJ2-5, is SAVISQKPSRDICQRGTSLTIQCQVDSQVTMMFWYRQQPGQSLTLIATANQGSEATYESGFVIDKFPISRPNLTFSTLTVSNMSPEDSSIYLCSAPEGSLETQYFGPGTRLLVL.

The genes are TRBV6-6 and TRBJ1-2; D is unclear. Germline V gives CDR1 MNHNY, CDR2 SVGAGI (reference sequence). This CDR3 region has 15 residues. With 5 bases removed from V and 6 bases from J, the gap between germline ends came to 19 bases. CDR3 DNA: TGTGCCAGCAGTAATACTGTTTCGATTGTGGATGGCTACACCTTC. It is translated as CASSNTVSIVDGYTF.

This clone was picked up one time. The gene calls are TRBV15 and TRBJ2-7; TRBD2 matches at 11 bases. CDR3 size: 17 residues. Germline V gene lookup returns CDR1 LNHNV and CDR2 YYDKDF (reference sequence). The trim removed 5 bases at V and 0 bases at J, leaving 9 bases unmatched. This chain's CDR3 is CATSPLLAGGHSYEQYF. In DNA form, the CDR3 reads TGTGCCACCAGCCCCCTCCTAGCGGGAGGCCACTCCTACGAGCAGTACTTC.

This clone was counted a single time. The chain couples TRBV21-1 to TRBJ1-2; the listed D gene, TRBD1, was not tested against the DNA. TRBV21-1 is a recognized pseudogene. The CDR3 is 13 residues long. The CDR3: CASERDRGISYTF. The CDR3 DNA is TGTGCCAGCGAAAGGGACAGGGGTATAAGCTACACCTTC.

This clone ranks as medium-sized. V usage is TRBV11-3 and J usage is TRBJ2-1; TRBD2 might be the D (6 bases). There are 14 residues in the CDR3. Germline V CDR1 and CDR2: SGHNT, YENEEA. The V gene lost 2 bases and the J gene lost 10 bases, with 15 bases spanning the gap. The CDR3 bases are TGTGCCAGCAGCTTACCCCCGCCTAGCGTAGAGCAGTTCTTC. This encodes CASSLPPPSVEQFF. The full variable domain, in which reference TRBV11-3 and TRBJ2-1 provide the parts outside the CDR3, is EAGVVQSPRYKIIEKKQPVAFWCNPISGHNTLYWYLQNLGQGPELLIRYENEEAVDDSQLPKDRFSAERLKGVDSTLKIQPAELGDSAVYLCASSLPPPSVEQFFGPGTRLTVL.

CDR3 loop: CASSIRLAGPRGIQYF. In nucleotides, the CDR3 is TGTGCCAGTAGTATCCGACTAGCGGGACCGAGGGGCATTCAGTACTTC. The J gene is TRBJ2-4, the V gene TRBV19; 11 positions agree with TRBD2. Germline trimming cut 3 bases from V and 9 bases from J; bases unmatched to any gene: 10. CDR3 size: 16 residues. CDR1 is LNHDA and CDR2 is SQIVND in the germline V gene (reference sequence).

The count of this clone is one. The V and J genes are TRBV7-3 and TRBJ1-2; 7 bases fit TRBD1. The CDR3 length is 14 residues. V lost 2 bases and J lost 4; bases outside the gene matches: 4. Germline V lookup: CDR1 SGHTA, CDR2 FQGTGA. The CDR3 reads CASSLAHRGYGYTF. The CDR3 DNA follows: TGTGCCAGCAGCTTAGCCCACAGGGGCTATGGCTACACCTTC.

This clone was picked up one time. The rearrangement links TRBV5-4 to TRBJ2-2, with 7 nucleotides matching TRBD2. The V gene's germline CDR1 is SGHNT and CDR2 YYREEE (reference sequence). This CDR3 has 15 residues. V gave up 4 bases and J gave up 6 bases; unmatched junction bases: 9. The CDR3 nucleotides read TGTGCCAGCAGCCCGGGGAGGGCGGTCGCCGGGGAGCTGTTTTTT. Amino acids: CASSPGRAVAGELFF. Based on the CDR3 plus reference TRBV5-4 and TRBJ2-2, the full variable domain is ETGVTQSPTHLIKTRGQQVTLRCSSQSGHNTVSWYQQALGQGPQFIFQYYREEENGRGNFPPRFSGLQFPNYSSELNVNALELDDSALYLCASSPGRAVAGELFFGEGSRLTVL.

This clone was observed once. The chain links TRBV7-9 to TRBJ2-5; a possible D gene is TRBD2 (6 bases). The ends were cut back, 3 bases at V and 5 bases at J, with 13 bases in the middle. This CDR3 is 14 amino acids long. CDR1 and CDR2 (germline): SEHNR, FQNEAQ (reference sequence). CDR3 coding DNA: TGTGCCAGCAGCTTTTTATCGGGGGTCGAGACCCAGTACTTC. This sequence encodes CASSFLSGVETQYF.

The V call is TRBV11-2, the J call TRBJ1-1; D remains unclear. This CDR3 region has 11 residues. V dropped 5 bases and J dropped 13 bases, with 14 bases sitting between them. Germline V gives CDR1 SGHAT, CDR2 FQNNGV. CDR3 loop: CASSNRGSGFF. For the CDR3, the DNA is TGTGCCAGCAGCAACCGGGGTTCGGGTTTCTTT.

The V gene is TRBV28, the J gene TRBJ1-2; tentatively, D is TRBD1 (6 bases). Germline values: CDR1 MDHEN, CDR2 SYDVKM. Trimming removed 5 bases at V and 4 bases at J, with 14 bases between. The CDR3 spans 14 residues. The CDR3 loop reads CASSPGGHFYGYTF. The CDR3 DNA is TGTGCCAGCAGTCCGGGGGGACACTTCTATGGCTACACCTTC.

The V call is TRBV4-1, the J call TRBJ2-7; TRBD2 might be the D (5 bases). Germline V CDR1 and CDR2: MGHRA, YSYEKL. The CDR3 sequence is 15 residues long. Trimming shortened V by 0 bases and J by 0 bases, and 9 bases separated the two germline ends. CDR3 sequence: CASSQDLGLSYEQYF. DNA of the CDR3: TGCGCCAGCAGCCAAGATTTAGGACTCTCCTACGAGCAGTACTTC.

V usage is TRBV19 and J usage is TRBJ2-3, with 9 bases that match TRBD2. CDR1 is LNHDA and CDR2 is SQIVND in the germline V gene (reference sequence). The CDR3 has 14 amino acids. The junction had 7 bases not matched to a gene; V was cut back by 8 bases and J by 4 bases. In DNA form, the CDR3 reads TGTGCCAGTCAAAGCGGGGGGCCGCCAGATACGCAGTATTTT. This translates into CASQSGGPPDTQYF.

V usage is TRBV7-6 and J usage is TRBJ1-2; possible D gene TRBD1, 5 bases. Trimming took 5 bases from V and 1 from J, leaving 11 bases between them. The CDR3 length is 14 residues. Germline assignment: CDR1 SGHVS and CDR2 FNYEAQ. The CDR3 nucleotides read TGTGCCAGCAGCCTAGACGGGGGTAACTATGGCTACACCTTC. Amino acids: CASSLDGGNYGYTF.